Listed below are T cell receptor beta chains from one sample, sequenced in a study of identical twins. TCRdb reprocessed the 5' RACE reads via MiXCR and lists one record per CDR3 protein. Counted here are some 230,000 distinct CDR3 sequences, 6% to 7% occurring once; the ten biggest clones make up roughly 15%. This same sample was also part of a study on T cells expressing NK-cell markers.

The specimen was CD8+ T cells sorted from blood. The receptors come from a woman aged 18-35 years in good health. Each CDR3 is given with its conserved first and last residue. D genes are given only for firm matches. Clone size, where shown, is once, few, many, or a class for clones that have expanded.

v_gene: TRBV20-1
d_gene: TRBD1
j_gene: TRBJ1-6
abundance: NA
CDR3aa: CSARDIQQGASSPLHF
CDR3nt: TGCAGTGCTAGAGACATCCAACAGGGGGCTAGTTCACCCCTCCACTTT

v_gene: TRBV7-7
d_gene: TRBD2
j_gene: TRBJ2-1
abundance: few
CDR3aa: CAIGGFGLGSGGGDEQFF
CDR3nt: TGTGCCATCGGCGGATTTGGACTAGGCTCCGGGGGTGGCGATGAGCAGTTCTTC

v_gene: TRBV10-2
d_gene: TRBD1
j_gene: TRBJ2-3
abundance: NA
CDR3aa: CASSLQGFLFPDTQYF
CDR3nt: TGCGCCAGCAGTCTACAGGGGTTCTTGTTCCCAGATACGCAGTATTTT

v_gene: TRBV12-3/TRBV12-4
d_gene: TRBD1
j_gene: TRBJ2-7
abundance: many
CDR3aa: CASRRTGDYEQYF
CDR3nt: TGTGCCAGCAGGCGGACAGGGGACTACGAGCAGTACTTC

v_gene: TRBV7-9
d_gene: TRBD1
j_gene: TRBJ2-3
abundance: few
CDR3aa: CATQQGVTDTQYF
CDR3nt: TGTGCCACTCAACAGGGGGTCACAGATACGCAGTATTTT

v_gene: TRBV7-8
d_gene: TRBD1
j_gene: TRBJ2-1
abundance: few
CDR3aa: CASTRWDRGFDEQFF
CDR3nt: TGTGCCAGCACAAGATGGGACAGGGGTTTCGATGAGCAGTTCTTC

v_gene: TRBV12-3/TRBV12-4
d_gene: NA
j_gene: TRBJ2-1
abundance: few
CDR3aa: CASSFVLSYNEQFF
CDR3nt: TGTGCCAGCAGTTTCGTTCTCTCCTACAATGAGCAGTTCTTC

v_gene: TRBV11-2
d_gene: NA
j_gene: TRBJ1-1
abundance: few
CDR3aa: CASSSQTGTEAFF
CDR3nt: TGTGCCAGCAGTTCTCAGACCGGAACTGAAGCTTTCTTT

v_gene: TRBV27
d_gene: NA
j_gene: TRBJ2-7
abundance: few
CDR3aa: CASRLATGIAYEQYF
CDR3nt: TGTGCCAGCAGATTGGCTACAGGGATCGCCTACGAGCAGTACTTC

v_gene: TRBV12-3/TRBV12-4
d_gene: NA
j_gene: TRBJ2-1
abundance: NA
CDR3aa: CASSFVAYHEQFF
CDR3nt: TGTGCCAGCAGTTTCGTGGCTTACCATGAGCAGTTCTTC

v_gene: TRBV30
d_gene: TRBD2
j_gene: TRBJ2-5
abundance: many
CDR3aa: CAWKPGLAELSSFGTQYF
CDR3nt: TGTGCCTGGAAACCGGGACTAGCGGAGCTCAGCTCGTTCGGGACCCAGTACTTC

v_gene: TRBV2
d_gene: NA
j_gene: TRBJ1-1
abundance: NA
CDR3aa: CASSEAMFTEAFF
CDR3nt: TGTGCCAGCAGTGAAGCGATGTTCACTGAAGCTTTCTTT

v_gene: TRBV6-1
d_gene: TRBD2
j_gene: TRBJ2-3
abundance: few
CDR3aa: CASSPTRLAGFVADTQYF
CDR3nt: TGTGCCAGCAGTCCAACCAGACTAGCCGGGTTTGTTGCAGATACGCAGTATTTT

v_gene: TRBV27
d_gene: NA
j_gene: TRBJ2-7
abundance: NA
CDR3aa: CASISRTGREQYF
CDR3nt: TGTGCCAGCATCTCCCGGACCGGGCGGGAGCAGTACTTC

v_gene: TRBV7-9
d_gene: TRBD1
j_gene: TRBJ2-7
abundance: many
CDR3aa: CASSPRQGMRYEQYF
CDR3nt: TGTGCCAGCAGCCCCAGACAGGGTATGCGCTACGAGCAGTACTTC

v_gene: TRBV3-1
d_gene: NA
j_gene: TRBJ2-2
abundance: few
CDR3aa: CASTLSQYTGELFF
CDR3nt: TGTGCCAGCACCCTGTCACAATACACCGGGGAGCTGTTTTTT

v_gene: TRBV5-1
d_gene: NA
j_gene: TRBJ2-5
abundance: many
CDR3aa: CASSNNLVTDEETQYF
CDR3nt: TGCGCCAGCAGCAACAATTTGGTAACAGACGAAGAGACCCAGTACTTC

v_gene: TRBV30
d_gene: NA
j_gene: TRBJ2-7
abundance: NA
CDR3aa: CAWRSPWEEQYF
CDR3nt: TGTGCCTGGAGATCACCTTGGGAAGAGCAGTACTTC

v_gene: TRBV5-1
d_gene: TRBD1
j_gene: TRBJ2-1
abundance: many
CDR3aa: CASSSYKGAHNEQFF
CDR3nt: TGCGCCAGCAGCTCCTACAAGGGGGCTCACAATGAGCAGTTCTTC

v_gene: TRBV11-2
d_gene: NA
j_gene: TRBJ2-3
abundance: few
CDR3aa: CASSPHAGLITDTQYF
CDR3nt: TGTGCCAGCAGCCCGCACGCGGGACTTATCACAGATACGCAGTATTTT

v_gene: TRBV2
d_gene: TRBD2
j_gene: TRBJ2-1
abundance: few
CDR3aa: CASSDLAGGPYNEQFF
CDR3nt: TGTGCCAGCAGTGACCTAGCGGGAGGGCCCTACAATGAGCAGTTCTTC

v_gene: TRBV7-8
d_gene: NA
j_gene: TRBJ2-3
abundance: NA
CDR3aa: CASSPAIDTQYF
CDR3nt: TGTGCCAGCAGCCCCGCTATCGATACGCAGTATTTT

v_gene: TRBV25-1
d_gene: NA
j_gene: TRBJ2-1
abundance: many
CDR3aa: CASSVGATNEQFF
CDR3nt: TGTGCCAGCAGTGTTGGCGCAACTAATGAGCAGTTCTTC

v_gene: TRBV20-1
d_gene: TRBD1
j_gene: TRBJ2-2
abundance: many
CDR3aa: CSAREQVRGDSPNTGELFF
CDR3nt: TGCAGTGCTAGAGAACAAGTACGTGGGGACAGCCCGAACACCGGGGAGCTGTTTTTT

v_gene: TRBV4-1
d_gene: NA
j_gene: TRBJ2-1
abundance: NA
CDR3aa: CASSQVLARDNEQFF
CDR3nt: TGCGCCAGCAGCCAAGTCCTAGCTAGGGACAATGAGCAGTTCTTC

v_gene: TRBV6-1
d_gene: NA
j_gene: TRBJ2-5
abundance: few
CDR3aa: CASSEESGNQETQYF
CDR3nt: TGTGCCAGCAGTGAAGAATCAGGGAATCAAGAGACCCAGTACTTC

v_gene: TRBV20-1
d_gene: NA
j_gene: TRBJ2-1
abundance: many
CDR3aa: CSVGAGGPYNEQFF
CDR3nt: TGCAGCGTAGGAGCCGGGGGACCTTACAATGAGCAGTTCTTC

v_gene: TRBV27
d_gene: NA
j_gene: TRBJ1-5
abundance: few
CDR3aa: CASSLRWDQPQHF
CDR3nt: TGTGCCAGCAGTTTGCGATGGGATCAGCCCCAGCATTTT

v_gene: TRBV7-9
d_gene: NA
j_gene: TRBJ2-1
abundance: NA
CDR3aa: CASRGEGDEQFF
CDR3nt: TGTGCCAGCCGCGGAGAGGGGGATGAGCAGTTCTTC

v_gene: TRBV4-3
d_gene: TRBD2
j_gene: TRBJ2-6
abundance: once
CDR3aa: CASSSLAKAGVAGANVLTF
CDR3nt: TGCGCCAGCAGCTCATTGGCCAAAGCGGGAGTTGCTGGGGCCAACGTCCTGACTTTC

v_gene: TRBV29-1
d_gene: TRBD1
j_gene: TRBJ1-1
abundance: many
CDR3aa: CSTYRGGTEAFF
CDR3nt: TGCAGCACCTACAGGGGTGGCACTGAAGCTTTCTTT

v_gene: TRBV13
d_gene: NA
j_gene: TRBJ1-1
abundance: many
CDR3aa: CASSFGAMNTEAFF
CDR3nt: TGTGCCAGCAGCTTTGGTGCGATGAACACTGAAGCTTTCTTT

v_gene: TRBV5-1
d_gene: TRBD1
j_gene: TRBJ2-7
abundance: many
CDR3aa: CASSLGTGGTYEQYF
CDR3nt: TGCGCCAGCAGCTTGGGGACAGGGGGAACCTACGAGCAGTACTTC

v_gene: TRBV18
d_gene: TRBD2
j_gene: TRBJ2-1
abundance: few
CDR3aa: CASSPPAGGDNEQFF
CDR3nt: TGTGCCAGCTCACCACCTGCGGGAGGGGACAATGAGCAGTTCTTC

v_gene: TRBV11-2
d_gene: TRBD1
j_gene: TRBJ1-1
abundance: many
CDR3aa: CASSSGQMGEAFF
CDR3nt: TGTGCCAGCAGCTCGGGACAGATGGGTGAAGCTTTCTTT

v_gene: TRBV2
d_gene: NA
j_gene: TRBJ1-1
abundance: NA
CDR3aa: CASSEALLIAEAFF
CDR3nt: TGTGCCAGCAGTGAAGCGCTATTAATCGCTGAAGCTTTCTTT

v_gene: TRBV11-2
d_gene: TRBD2
j_gene: TRBJ2-2
abundance: few
CDR3aa: CASSLELPSGGGGELFF
CDR3nt: TGTGCCAGCAGCTTAGAGCTCCCTAGCGGGGGTGGCGGGGAGCTGTTTTTT

v_gene: TRBV27
d_gene: NA
j_gene: TRBJ1-1
abundance: many
CDR3aa: CASSLGKGVTEAFF
CDR3nt: TGTGCCAGCAGTTTAGGAAAGGGTGTCACTGAAGCTTTCTTT

v_gene: TRBV9
d_gene: NA
j_gene: TRBJ2-7
abundance: few
CDR3aa: CASSATDGYEQYF
CDR3nt: TGTGCCAGCAGCGCAACGGACGGGTACGAGCAGTACTTC

v_gene: TRBV29-1
d_gene: NA
j_gene: TRBJ2-1
abundance: many
CDR3aa: CSVVTPRIQQFF
CDR3nt: TGCAGCGTTGTCACACCCCGTATTCAGCAGTTCTTC

v_gene: TRBV4-3
d_gene: NA
j_gene: TRBJ2-7
abundance: NA
CDR3aa: CASSANGQGESSGTYEQYF
CDR3nt: TGCGCCAGCAGCGCCAATGGACAGGGAGAGTCTAGCGGGACCTACGAGCAGTACTTC

v_gene: TRBV5-6
d_gene: TRBD2
j_gene: TRBJ2-5
abundance: NA
CDR3aa: CASSLGLSVSQYF
CDR3nt: TGTGCCAGCAGCCTGGGACTAAGCGTGTCCCAGTACTTC